The next 15 T cell receptor beta chains were all read from a single sample in a study of T-cell reconstitution after alpha-beta-depleted transplantation in children (dated by TCRdb to the mid-2010s). Here is what the overall study found, with its caveats: The frequencies of hyperexpanded clones fell over the following months, and after one year, T-cell counts and TCRbeta diversity were mostly attributed to newly produced T cells.

Libraries were constructed by PCR. Instrument on record: Illumina HiSeq 2500. TCR libraries were prepared with molecular barcoding, using unique molecular identifiers to normalize TCRbeta repertoire quantification. Starting from the raw public reads, TCRdb applied fastp trimming at Q25, assembled clones with MiXCR and retained in-frame beta chains. Each entry merges the rows of one CDR3 protein and shows their most common DNA and genes. The sample includes around 270,000 distinct CDR3 sequences, with nearly 8% observed a single time. In total, the top ten clones hold around 9.8% of the sample. What the treatment or condition label conveys for this sample: allogeneic hematopoietic cell transplantation with graft depleted of TCRalphabeta T cells and CD19 B cells. No antigen has been assigned to these receptors. The specimen was peripheral blood, collected 360 days after TCRalphabeta/CD19-depleted stem cell transplant. Receptor source: a female patient aged 2-10 years who had a stem cell transplant for Fanconi anemia, so the T cells may come from the graft donor.

This clonotype was recorded a few times. The chain combines TRBV18 with TRBJ2-1; perhaps TRBD2 as D (7 bases). Trimming shortened V by 4 bases and J by 8 bases, and 24 bases separated the two germline ends. Per the germline V gene, CDR1 is KGHSH and CDR2 is LQKENI. The CDR3 sequence is 17 residues long. This CDR3 is CASSRAFGGQVRDEQFF. CDR3 in DNA: TGTGCCAGCTCACGGGCTTTCGGGGGGCAGGTGCGCGATGAGCAGTTCTTC.

As regards this clonotype: The junction departs from the called germline gene at one end, perhaps through a read error. The V call is TRBV7-2, the J call TRBJ2-1; D might be TRBD1 or TRBD2, each matching 5 bases. The CDR3 is 16 amino acids. Germline V gene data show CDR1 as SGHTA and CDR2 as FQGNSA. In DNA form, the CDR3 reads TGTGCCTGCAGCCTCTGGGGGAGACAGCCCTACAATGAGCAGTTCTTC. Its translation: CACSLWGRQPYNEQFF.

The CDR3 protein is CSAIFTENTEAFF. The CDR3 nucleotides read TGCAGTGCTATTTTCACAGAGAACACTGAAGCTTTCTTT. V gene TRBV20-1 combines with J gene TRBJ1-1; D remains ambiguous. V lost 4 bases to trimming and J lost 1 base, with 10 bases between them. The CDR3 loop spans 13 amino acids. Looked up from germline, CDR1 is DFQATT and CDR2 is SNEGSKA (reference sequence).

This clonotype has a handful of counts. This chain uses TRBV3-1 with TRBJ2-2; D possibly uses TRBD1 or TRBD2 (6 bases each). Trimming removed 2 bases from V and 5 bases from J, with 18 bases in between. CDR1 and CDR2 (germline): LGHDT, YNNKEL (reference sequence). The CDR3 totals 17 residues. The CDR3 loop is CASSQRGLPRGTGELFF. The DNA for the CDR3 is TGTGCCAGCAGCCAACGGGGACTTCCGAGGGGGACCGGGGAGCTGTTTTTT.

The rearrangement uses TRBV12-3 or TRBV12-4 and TRBJ1-2; no clear D. V shed 5 bases and J shed 4 bases, with 11 bases lying between them. The CDR3 spans 13 residues. CDR3 DNA: TGTGCCAGCAGTCTCCAGATCCTCTATGGCTACACCTTC. Protein: CASSLQILYGYTF.

This clonotype was seen ten or more times. This rearrangement joins TRBV9 to TRBJ2-7; D remains ambiguous. Germline CDR1 reads SGDLS; CDR2 reads YYNGEE. The length of the CDR3 is 13 residues. With 4 bases removed from V and 6 bases from J, the gap between germline ends came to 14 bases. CDR3 nucleotides: TGTGCCAGCAGCCTAGTCTCCCTCTCCGAGCAGTACTTC. Translating gives CASSLVSLSEQYF.

This clonotype occurred many times. The V call is TRBV12-3 or TRBV12-4, the J call TRBJ1-1; perhaps TRBD1 as D (5 bases). The CDR3 runs to 15 residues. V lost 3 bases and J lost 3, with 14 bases in between. CDR3 sequence reads: CASSFVLGPHTEAFF. The DNA of the CDR3 is TGTGCCAGCAGTTTCGTCTTGGGGCCCCACACTGAAGCTTTCTTT.

J is TRBJ2-7 and V is TRBV7-3, with D tentatively TRBD1 or TRBD2 (5 bases each). The V gene's germline CDR1 is SGHTA and CDR2 FQGTGA. V was clipped by 1 base and J by 6 bases, with 10 bases between them. The CDR3 extends over 13 amino acids. The chain's CDR3 is CASSLRGRREQYF. The CDR3 DNA reads TGTGCCAGCAGCTTAAGGGGGAGACGCGAGCAGTACTTC. Full variable domain (missing parts from reference TRBV7-3 and TRBJ2-7): GAGVSQTPSNKVTEKGKYVELRCDPISGHTALYWYRQSLGQGPEFLIYFQGTGAADDSGLPNDRFFAVRPEGSVSTLKIQRTERGDSAVYLCASSLRGRREQYFGPGTRLTVT.

This clonotype was picked up many times. The chain uses TRBV5-1 and TRBJ2-2; the D gene is possibly TRBD1 (6 bases). V dropped 7 bases and J dropped 0 bases, with 10 bases sitting between them. The CDR3 extends over 14 amino acids. CDR1 is SGHRS, CDR2 YFSETQ, per germline. As DNA, the CDR3 is TGCGCCAGCTCCGGGACAACGAACACCGGGGAGCTGTTTTTT. It encodes CASSGTTNTGELFF.

This clonotype was observed many times. The V and J genes are TRBV28 and TRBJ2-1; TRBD1 aligns across 7 bases. Per germline, CDR1 MDHEN and CDR2 SYDVKM. CDR3 length: 16 residues. Trimming at V came to 5 bases and at J to 8 bases, leaving 15 bases not matched to a gene. In nucleotides, the CDR3 is TGTGCCAGCAGTCCGCCAACCCCGCTGACAGGGCATGAGCAGTTCTTC. Amino acid sequence: CASSPPTPLTGHEQFF.

This clonotype has more than one count but fewer than ten. Written as DNA, the CDR3 is TGTGCCAGCAGCTTGTGGAGGGGGCATGGGGCTTTCTTT. Amino acid sequence: CASSLWRGHGAFF. The gene calls are TRBV5-6 and TRBJ1-1; TRBD1 matches at 7 bases. Germline V gene sequence: CDR1 SGHDT, CDR2 YYEEEE. V lost 1 base to trimming and J lost 11 bases; unmatched junction nucleotides: 8. There are 13 residues in the CDR3.

This clonotype was seen ten or more times. The chain couples TRBV12-3 or TRBV12-4 to TRBJ1-6, with 7 bases that match TRBD1. The CDR3 contains 15 residues. J was trimmed by 12 bases and V by 7 bases; bases with no gene match: 15. The CDR3 is CASTYRQGEVGPLHF. DNA of the CDR3: TGTGCCAGCACCTACCGACAGGGAGAAGTGGGACCCCTCCACTTT.

This clonotype was counted at least ten times. This chain uses TRBV28 with TRBJ2-4; a possible D gene is TRBD2 (6 bases). The CDR3 has 16 amino acids. V lost 3 bases and J 12 bases, leaving 24 bases between the germline ends. The V gene's germline CDR1 is MDHEN and CDR2 SYDVKM. CDR3 in amino acids: CASSFLPGLGEVRQYF. In DNA, the CDR3 is TGTGCCAGCAGTTTTCTCCCGGGACTTGGGGAGGTTCGTCAGTACTTC.

The sample holds many counts of this clonotype. The CDR3 loop is CAIRRLAGGPDTQYF. As DNA, the CDR3 is TGTGCCATCAGAAGACTAGCGGGAGGCCCAGATACGCAGTATTTT. The rearrangement joins TRBV10-3 to TRBJ2-3; the match to TRBD2 covers 13 bases. Trimming took 6 bases from V and 4 from J; bases not matched to a gene: 4. The germline V gene has CDR1 ENHRY and CDR2 SYGVKD. This CDR3 spans 15 amino acids.

In its sample, this clonotype was seen many times. The chain joins TRBV4-2 to TRBJ2-5; TRBD1 aligns across 9 bases. Germline values: CDR1 LGHNA, CDR2 YNFKEQ. The CDR3 consists of 17 residues. The V and J ends lost 2 bases and 1 base, in that order; junction bases with no gene match: 8. Written as DNA, the CDR3 is TGTGCCAGCAGCCAAAACCCATCGGACAGGGGCCAAGAGACCCAGTACTTC. Protein: CASSQNPSDRGQETQYF.